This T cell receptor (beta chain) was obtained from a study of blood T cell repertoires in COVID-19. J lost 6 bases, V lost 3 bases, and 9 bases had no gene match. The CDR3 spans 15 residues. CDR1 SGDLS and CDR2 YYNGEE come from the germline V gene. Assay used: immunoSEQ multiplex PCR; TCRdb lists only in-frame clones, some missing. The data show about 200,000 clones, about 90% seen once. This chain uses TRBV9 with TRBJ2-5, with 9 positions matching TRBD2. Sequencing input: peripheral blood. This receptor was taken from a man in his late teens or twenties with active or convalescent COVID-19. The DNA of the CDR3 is TGTGCCAGCAGCGCTAGCGGGGATACTCAACAGACCCAGTACTTC. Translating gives CASSASGDTQQTQYF.